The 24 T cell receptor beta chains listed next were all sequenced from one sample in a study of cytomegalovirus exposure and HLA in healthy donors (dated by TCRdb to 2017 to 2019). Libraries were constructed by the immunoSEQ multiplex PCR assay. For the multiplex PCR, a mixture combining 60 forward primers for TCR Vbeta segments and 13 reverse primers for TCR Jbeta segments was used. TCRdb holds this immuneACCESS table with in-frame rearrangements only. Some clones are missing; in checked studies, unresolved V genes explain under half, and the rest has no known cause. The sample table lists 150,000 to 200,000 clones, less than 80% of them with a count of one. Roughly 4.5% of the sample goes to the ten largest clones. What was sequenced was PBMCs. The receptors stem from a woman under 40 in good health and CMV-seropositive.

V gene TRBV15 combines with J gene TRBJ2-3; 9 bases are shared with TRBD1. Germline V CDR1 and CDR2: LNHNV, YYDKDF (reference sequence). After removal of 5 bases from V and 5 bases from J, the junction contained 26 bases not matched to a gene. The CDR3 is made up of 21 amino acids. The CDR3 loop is CATSQRLGSGTGMRVIDTQYF. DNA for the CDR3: TGTGCCACCAGCCAGAGATTGGGGTCCGGGACAGGGATGCGGGTGATAGATACGCAGTATTTT.

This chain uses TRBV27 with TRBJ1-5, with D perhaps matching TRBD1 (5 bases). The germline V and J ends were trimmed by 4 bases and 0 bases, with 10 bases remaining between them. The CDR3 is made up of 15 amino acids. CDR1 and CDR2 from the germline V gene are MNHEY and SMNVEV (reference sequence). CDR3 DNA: TGTGCCAGCAGTTACACAGGTTATAGCAATCAGCCCCAGCATTTT. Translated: CASSYTGYSNQPQHF.

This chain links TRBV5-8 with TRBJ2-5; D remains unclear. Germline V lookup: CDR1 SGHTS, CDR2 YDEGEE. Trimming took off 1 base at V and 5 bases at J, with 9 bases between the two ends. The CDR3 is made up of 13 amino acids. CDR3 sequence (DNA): TGTGCCAGCAGCTTGTCAGGATTCGAGACCCAGTACTTC. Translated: CASSLSGFETQYF.

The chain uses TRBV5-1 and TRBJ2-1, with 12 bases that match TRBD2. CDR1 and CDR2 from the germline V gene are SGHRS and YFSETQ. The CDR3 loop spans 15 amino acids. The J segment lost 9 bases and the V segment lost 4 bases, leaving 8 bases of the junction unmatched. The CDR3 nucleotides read TGCGCCAGCAGCGGCCCTAGCGGGGGGGCGGCTGAGCAGTTCTTC. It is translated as CASSGPSGGAAEQFF.

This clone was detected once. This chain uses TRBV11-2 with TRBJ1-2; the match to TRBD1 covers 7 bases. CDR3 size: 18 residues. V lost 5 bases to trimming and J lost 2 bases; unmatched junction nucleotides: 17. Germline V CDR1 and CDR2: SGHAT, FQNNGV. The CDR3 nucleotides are TGTGCCAGCAGCCAGCATCCAGGGGGAATAAAATCAAACTATGGCTACACCTTC. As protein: CASSQHPGGIKSNYGYTF.

In nucleotides, the CDR3 is TGTGCCAGCACCAGGGAGGGCACTGAAGCTTTCTTT. Encoded protein: CASTREGTEAFF. The chain carries TRBV11-2 and TRBJ1-1, with a tentative D call TRBD1 (5 bases). This CDR3 contains 12 residues. The V and J ends lost 7 bases and 4 bases respectively, with 10 bases between them. CDR1 SGHAT and CDR2 FQNNGV come from the germline V gene.

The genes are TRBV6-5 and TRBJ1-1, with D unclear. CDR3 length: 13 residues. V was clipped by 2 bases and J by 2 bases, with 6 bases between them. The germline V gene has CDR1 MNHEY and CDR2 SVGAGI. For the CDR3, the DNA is TGTGCCAGCAGTTACAGCCGCAACACTGAAGCTTTCTTT. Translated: CASSYSRNTEAFF.

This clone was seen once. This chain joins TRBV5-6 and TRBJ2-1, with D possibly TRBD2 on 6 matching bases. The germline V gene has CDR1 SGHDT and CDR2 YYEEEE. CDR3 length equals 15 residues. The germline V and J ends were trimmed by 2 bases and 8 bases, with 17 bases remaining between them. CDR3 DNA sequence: TGTGCCAGCAGCTTCCGTTATCGGAGGGTAGATGAGCAGTTCTTC. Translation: CASSFRYRRVDEQFF.

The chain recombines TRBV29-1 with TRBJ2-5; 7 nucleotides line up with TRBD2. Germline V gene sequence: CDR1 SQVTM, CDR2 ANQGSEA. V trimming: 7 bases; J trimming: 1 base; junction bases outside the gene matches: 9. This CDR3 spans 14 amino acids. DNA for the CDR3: TGCAGCGCCTGGGGGGGGGAGCTCCAAGAGACCCAGTACTTC. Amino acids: CSAWGGELQETQYF.

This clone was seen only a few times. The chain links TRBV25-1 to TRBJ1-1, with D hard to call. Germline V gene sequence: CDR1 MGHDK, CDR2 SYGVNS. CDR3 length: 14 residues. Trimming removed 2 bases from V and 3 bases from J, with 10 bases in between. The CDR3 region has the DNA TGTGCCAGCAGTGAAGATAGCCCGTACACTGAAGCTTTCTTT. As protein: CASSEDSPYTEAFF.

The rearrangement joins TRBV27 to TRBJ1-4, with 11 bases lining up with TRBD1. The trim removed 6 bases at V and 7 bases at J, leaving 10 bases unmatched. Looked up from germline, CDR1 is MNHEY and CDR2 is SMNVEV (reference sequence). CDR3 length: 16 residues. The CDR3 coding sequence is TGTGCCAGCAGCCATGGACAGGGGGCGATCGGTGAAAAACTGTTTTTT. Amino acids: CASSHGQGAIGEKLFF.

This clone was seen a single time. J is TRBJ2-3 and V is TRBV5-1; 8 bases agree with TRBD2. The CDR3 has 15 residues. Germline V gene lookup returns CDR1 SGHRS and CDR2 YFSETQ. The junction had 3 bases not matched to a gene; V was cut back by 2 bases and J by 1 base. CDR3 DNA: TGCGCCAGCAGCTTTGCGGGAGGTGGCACAGATACGCAGTATTTT. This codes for CASSFAGGGTDTQYF.

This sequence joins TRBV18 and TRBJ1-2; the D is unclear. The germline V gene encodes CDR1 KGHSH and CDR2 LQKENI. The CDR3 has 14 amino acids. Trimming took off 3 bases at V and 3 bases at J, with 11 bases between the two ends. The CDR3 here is CASSPSTAYYGYTF. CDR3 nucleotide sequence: TGTGCCAGCTCACCGTCGACTGCTTACTATGGCTACACCTTC.

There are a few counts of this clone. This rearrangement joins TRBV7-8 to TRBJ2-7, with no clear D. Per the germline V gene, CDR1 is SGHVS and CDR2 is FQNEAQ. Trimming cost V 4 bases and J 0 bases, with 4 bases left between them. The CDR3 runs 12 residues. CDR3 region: CASSSSSYEQYF. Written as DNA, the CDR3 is TGTGCCAGCAGCTCCAGCTCCTACGAGCAGTACTTC.

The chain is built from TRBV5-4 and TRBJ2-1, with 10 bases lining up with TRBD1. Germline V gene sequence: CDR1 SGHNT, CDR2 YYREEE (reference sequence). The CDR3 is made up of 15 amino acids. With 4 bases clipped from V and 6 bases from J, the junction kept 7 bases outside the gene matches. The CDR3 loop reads CASSPGQGVSNEQFF. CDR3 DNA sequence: TGTGCCAGCAGCCCCGGACAGGGGGTGTCCAATGAGCAGTTCTTC.

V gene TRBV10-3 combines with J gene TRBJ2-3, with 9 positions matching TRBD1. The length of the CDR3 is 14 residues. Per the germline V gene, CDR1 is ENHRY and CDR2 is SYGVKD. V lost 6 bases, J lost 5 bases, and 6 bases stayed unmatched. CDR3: CAIRPGQGGDTQYF. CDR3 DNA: TGTGCCATCAGACCGGGACAGGGCGGAGATACGCAGTATTTT.

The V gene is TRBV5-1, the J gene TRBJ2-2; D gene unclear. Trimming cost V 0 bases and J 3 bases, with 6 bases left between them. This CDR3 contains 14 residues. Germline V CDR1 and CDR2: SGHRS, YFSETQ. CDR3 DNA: TGCGCCAGCAGCTTGGCGTCTGACACCGGGGAGCTGTTTTTT. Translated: CASSLASDTGELFF.

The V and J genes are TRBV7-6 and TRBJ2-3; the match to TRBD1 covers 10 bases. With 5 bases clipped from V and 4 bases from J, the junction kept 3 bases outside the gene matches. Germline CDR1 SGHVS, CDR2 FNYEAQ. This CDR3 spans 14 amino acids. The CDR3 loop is CASSPGTGADTQYF. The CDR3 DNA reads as TGTGCCAGCAGCCCGGGGACAGGGGCAGATACGCAGTATTTT.

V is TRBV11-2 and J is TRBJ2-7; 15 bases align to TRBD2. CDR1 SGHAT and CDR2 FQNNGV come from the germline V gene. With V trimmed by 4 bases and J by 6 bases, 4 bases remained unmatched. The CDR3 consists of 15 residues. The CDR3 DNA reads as TGTGCCAGCAGCTCGCAGGGACTAGCGGGAGGCGAGCAGTACTTC. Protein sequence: CASSSQGLAGGEQYF. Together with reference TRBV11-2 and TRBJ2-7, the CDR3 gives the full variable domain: EAGVAQSPRYKIIEKRQSVAFWCNPISGHATLYWYQQILGQGPKLLIQFQNNGVVDDSQLPKDRFSAERLKGVDSTLKIQPAKLEDSAVYLCASSSQGLAGGEQYFGPGTRLTVT.

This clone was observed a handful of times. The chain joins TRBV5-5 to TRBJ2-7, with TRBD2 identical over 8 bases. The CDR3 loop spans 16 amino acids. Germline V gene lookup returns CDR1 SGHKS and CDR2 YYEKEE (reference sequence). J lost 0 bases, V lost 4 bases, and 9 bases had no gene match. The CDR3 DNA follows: TGTGCCAGCAGCCAAGATTCGAGCGGGGGCTCCTACGAGCAGTACTTC. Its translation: CASSQDSSGGSYEQYF.

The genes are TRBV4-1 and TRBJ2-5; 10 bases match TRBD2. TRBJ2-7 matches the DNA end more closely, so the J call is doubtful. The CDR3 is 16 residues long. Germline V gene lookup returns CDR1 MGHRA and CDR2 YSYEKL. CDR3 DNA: TGCGCCAGCAGCCAAGATGCTCTAGCGGGAGTCTACGAGCAGTACTTC. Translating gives CASSQDALAGVYEQYF.

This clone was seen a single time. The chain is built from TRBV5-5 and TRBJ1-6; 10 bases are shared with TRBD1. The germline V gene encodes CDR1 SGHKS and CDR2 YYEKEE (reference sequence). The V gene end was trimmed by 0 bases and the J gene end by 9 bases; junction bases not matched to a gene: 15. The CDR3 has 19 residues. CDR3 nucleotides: TGTGCCAGCAGCTTGGAGGGAGGTTTGGACAGGGGGGCGCGTTCACCCCTCCACTTT. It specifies CASSLEGGLDRGARSPLHF.

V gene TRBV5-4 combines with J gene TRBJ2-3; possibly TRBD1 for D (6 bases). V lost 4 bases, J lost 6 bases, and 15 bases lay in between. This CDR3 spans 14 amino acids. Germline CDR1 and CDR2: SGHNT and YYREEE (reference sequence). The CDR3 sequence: CASSRAGDMDTQYF. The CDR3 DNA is TGTGCCAGCAGCCGGGCCGGGGACATGGATACGCAGTATTTT.

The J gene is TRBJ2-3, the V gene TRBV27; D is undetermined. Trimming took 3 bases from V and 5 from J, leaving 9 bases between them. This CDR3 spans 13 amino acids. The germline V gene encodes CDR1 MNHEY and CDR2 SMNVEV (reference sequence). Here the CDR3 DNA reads TGTGCCAGCAGTTTTGAGGATGAAGATACGCAGTATTTT. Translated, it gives CASSFEDEDTQYF.